This TCR beta chain was documented in a study of blood T cells in healthy people across ages. Whole-study findings and limits: Possibly confounding the expanded clonotype changes was the fact that donor CMV status was unknown.

CDR3 length: 16 amino acids. Germline-derived CDR1 and CDR2 are LGHNA and YNFKEQ. Trimming stripped 1 base from V and 4 bases from J, with 17 bases between. A second PCR of about 7 to 12 cycles used a sample-barcoded 5' primer and a J-beta primer mix. Using its own MiXCR run on the 5' RACE reads, TCRdb lists one record per CDR3 protein. The sample has hundreds of thousands of distinct CDR3 sequences, 52% seen once. This clonotype came up a few times. Its antigen is undetermined. This chain joins TRBV4-2 and TRBJ2-7; possibly TRBD1 or TRBD2 for D (6 bases each). The specimen sequenced was blood. The receptor was derived from a man in his sixties in good health. The CDR3: CASSQGRGRGLYEQYF. For the CDR3, the DNA is TGTGCCAGCAGCCAAGGGCGGGGCAGGGGATTGTACGAGCAGTACTTC.